This passage covers 17 T cell receptor beta chains from one sample sequenced in a study of technical replicates of blood from several donors. The table came from immunoSEQ multiplex PCR; TCRdb's copy has only in-frame clones and leaves some out. This table has under 70,000 clones, roughly 92% appearing once. The sample taken for sequencing was PBMCs. All receptors come from a human donor in good health. Some clones in this sample may be carry-over from other donors' samples.

The rearrangement uses TRBV4-3 and TRBJ2-5; TRBD2 is a possible D gene (5 bases). The V gene lost 4 bases and the J gene lost 5 bases, with 20 bases spanning the gap. Germline V gene lookup returns CDR1 LGHNA and CDR2 YSLEER. This CDR3 region has 16 residues. The CDR3: CASSPGVTPGGETQYF. In DNA form, the CDR3 reads TGCGCCAGCAGCCCCGGCGTAACGCCCGGCGGGGAGACCCAGTACTTC.

The chain has TRBV7-3 and TRBJ2-2, with D hard to call. There are 13 residues in the CDR3. Germline V gene data show CDR1 as SGHTA and CDR2 as FQGTGA. V shed 3 bases and J shed 3 bases, with 5 bases lying between them. The CDR3 DNA sequence: TGTGCCAGCAGCTTCGGTCACACCGGGGAGCTGTTTTTT. It yields the protein CASSFGHTGELFF.

The genes are TRBV4-2 and TRBJ2-2, with D tentatively TRBD2 (6 bases). The length of the CDR3 is 15 residues. Trimming took off 4 bases at V and 0 bases at J, with 9 bases between the two ends. Germline-derived CDR1 and CDR2 are LGHNA and YNFKEQ. Here the CDR3 reads CASSRGLPNTGELFF. The CDR3 DNA reads as TGTGCCAGCAGCCGCGGACTACCGAACACCGGGGAGCTGTTTTTT.

This clone has a single count. The V and J genes are TRBV9 and TRBJ2-5; TRBD2 is a possible D gene (6 bases). V gave up 1 base and J gave up 7 bases, with 11 bases separating them. This CDR3 region has 13 residues. The V gene's germline CDR1 is SGDLS and CDR2 YYNGEE. The CDR3 region is CASSVTGLWTQYF. CDR3 coding DNA: TGTGCCAGCAGCGTAACGGGACTGTGGACCCAGTACTTC.

The chain uses TRBV27 and TRBJ1-2; D gene unclear. V was shortened by 7 bases and J by 2 bases, with 11 bases between the two germline ends. In germline, CDR1 is MNHEY, CDR2 SMNVEV (reference sequence). This CDR3 is 13 amino acids long. CDR3 DNA: TGTGCCAGCAAGCGCAGTACGAACTATGGCTACACCTTC. Its translation: CASKRSTNYGYTF.

The rearrangement uses TRBV19 and TRBJ1-2, with D perhaps matching TRBD1 (5 bases). Trimming stripped 5 bases from V and 0 bases from J, with 13 bases between. The germline gives CDR1 LNHDA, CDR2 SQIVND (reference sequence). This CDR3 has 15 amino acids. This CDR3 is CASSFRTSPNYGYTF. The CDR3 nucleotides read TGTGCCAGTAGTTTCCGGACATCTCCTAACTATGGCTACACCTTC.

This sequence joins TRBV7-3 and TRBJ1-1; D not certain. Germline assignment: CDR1 SGHTA and CDR2 FQGTGA. V gave up 6 bases and J gave up 1 base, with 9 bases separating them. The CDR3 has 13 amino acids. The CDR3, as DNA: TGTGCCAGCAGTCGGGAGTCGAACACTGAAGCTTTCTTT. Its translation is CASSRESNTEAFF.

The gene calls are TRBV9 and TRBJ1-2, with a possible D match to TRBD1 (5 bases). CDR3 length: 15 amino acids. V was trimmed by 0 bases and J by 6 bases, leaving 15 bases between them. The germline gives CDR1 SGDLS, CDR2 YYNGEE. CDR3 sequence: CASSVAGRAWDGYTF. The CDR3 coding sequence is TGTGCCAGCAGCGTAGCGGGCAGGGCGTGGGATGGCTACACCTTC.

The chain links TRBV6-5 to TRBJ2-5; TRBD1 might be the D (5 bases). Per the germline V gene, CDR1 is MNHEY and CDR2 is SVGAGI. Trimming stripped 0 bases from V and 2 bases from J, with 13 bases between. The CDR3 runs to 16 residues. CDR3 bases: TGTGCCAGCAGTTACTCGTCAGGGTTGAGGCAAGAGACCCAGTACTTC. Residues: CASSYSSGLRQETQYF.

The rearrangement joins TRBV7-2 to TRBJ2-7, with 9 bases fitting TRBD2. Germline V gene data show CDR1 as SGHTA and CDR2 as FQGNSA. The CDR3 has 15 amino acids. With 1 base clipped from V and 0 bases from J, the junction kept 1 base outside the gene matches. CDR3 residues: CASSLVAGASYEQYF. The CDR3 DNA follows: TGTGCCAGCAGCTTAGTAGCGGGGGCCTCCTACGAGCAGTACTTC.

The chain is built from TRBV5-1 and TRBJ1-5, with a possible D match to TRBD1 (5 bases). The CDR3 length is 15 residues. Between the trimmed V and J ends, which lost 7 bases and 1 base, there was a span of 15 bases. Germline assignment: CDR1 SGHRS and CDR2 YFSETQ. CDR3 sequence reads: CASRRGEGSNQPQHF. The CDR3 DNA follows: TGCGCCAGCCGCCGAGGGGAGGGGAGCAATCAGCCCCAGCATTTT. The full variable domain, rest sourced from reference TRBV5-1 and TRBJ1-5, is KAGVTQTPRYLIKTRGQQVTLSCSPISGHRSVSWYQQTPGQGLQFLFEYFSETQRNKGNFPGRFSGRQFSNSRSEMNVSTLELGDSALYLCASRRGEGSNQPQHFGDGTRLSIL.

Relative to its sample, this clone is medium-sized. V usage is TRBV5-1 and J usage is TRBJ1-6; unclear D gene. The CDR3 extends over 14 amino acids. The germline CDR1 and CDR2 sequences are SGHRS and YFSETQ. V was shortened by 2 bases and J by 10 bases, with 13 bases between the two germline ends. The CDR3: CASSFSGGYSPLHF. DNA for the CDR3: TGCGCCAGCAGCTTTTCGGGTGGGTACTCACCCCTCCACTTT.

The chain joins TRBV15 to TRBJ2-1; 9 bases align to TRBD1. Per germline, CDR1 LNHNV and CDR2 YYDKDF (reference sequence). Trimming at V came to 8 bases and at J to 6 bases, leaving 8 bases not matched to a gene. The CDR3 extends over 14 amino acids. The CDR3 here is CATSYRGLGNEQFF. The CDR3 bases are TGTGCCACCTCCTACAGGGGGCTCGGCAATGAGCAGTTCTTC.

The chain is built from TRBV19 and TRBJ2-7, with D possibly TRBD2 on 6 matching bases. CDR3 length: 15 residues. Germline CDR1 reads LNHDA; CDR2 reads SQIVND (reference sequence). Trimming left V 4 bases short and J 3 bases short, with 16 bases between. CDR3 region: CASSTSGVGRYEQYF. CDR3 nucleotides: TGTGCCAGTAGTACCTCGGGAGTAGGCCGCTACGAGCAGTACTTC.

This rearrangement joins TRBV6-6 to TRBJ1-5, with 9 bases matching TRBD1. The V gene's germline CDR1 is MNHNY and CDR2 SVGAGI (reference sequence). V lost 6 bases, J lost 5 bases, and 8 bases stayed unmatched. The CDR3 runs to 15 residues. CDR3 DNA: TGTGCCAGCAGCCTACAGGGGGCCTTGGATCAGCCCCAGCATTTT. It translates to CASSLQGALDQPQHF.

The chain employs TRBV10-3 and TRBJ1-2, with D possibly TRBD1 on 6 matching bases. The germline V gene has CDR1 ENHRY and CDR2 SYGVKD. The CDR3 runs 13 residues. Trimming pared 4 bases from V and 8 bases from J, leaving 14 bases between. The CDR3 loop is CAISVGQGQGYTF. The CDR3 nucleotides read TGTGCCATCAGTGTAGGGCAGGGGCAAGGCTACACCTTC.

The rearrangement links TRBV5-1 to TRBJ2-3; unclear D gene. Germline V lookup: CDR1 SGHRS, CDR2 YFSETQ. With 0 bases removed from V and 2 bases from J, the gap between germline ends came to 10 bases. The CDR3 extends over 15 amino acids. In nucleotides, the CDR3 is TGCGCCAGCAGCTTGGATCCCACTACCACAGATACGCAGTATTTT. Its translation: CASSLDPTTTDTQYF.